This paragraph reports one T cell receptor (beta chain). At one of its ends the junction is not consistent with the germline gene, which may arise from a read error. This specimen belongs to a study of tumor T cells in aggressive B-cell lymphoma. The method was immunoSEQ multiplex PCR; TCRdb's version includes in-frame clones alone and lacks a portion of them. This sample yields about 3,100 clones, of which approximately 87% are seen a single time; roughly 20% belongs to the top ten. The CDR3 is made up of 15 amino acids. Germline V gene data show CDR1 as LGHNA and CDR2 as YSLEER. The clonotype comes from an adult with diffuse large B cell lymphoma. Sequencing used tumor tissue. The rearrangement links TRBV4-3 to TRBJ2-7; D ambiguous. CDR3 sequence: CANSQEASESYEQYF. CDR3 sequence (DNA): TGCGCCAACAGCCAAGAGGCAAGCGAATCCTACGAGCAGTACTTC.